This T cell receptor beta chain was profiled in a study of blood T cell repertoires in COVID-19. Trimming removed 2 bases from V and 10 bases from J, with 3 bases in between. CDR3 length: 11 amino acids. CDR1 is SNHLY and CDR2 is FYNNEI in the germline V gene. Authors' analysis steps: The authors estimated nucleated cell counts from reference gene primer amplification. Libraries were prepared by immunoSEQ multiplex PCR; TCRdb keeps only in-frame clonotypes and omits some of them. V, J and clone size derive from that table, while D and trimming were established from the DNA sequence. The profile shows 150,000 to 200,000 clones, about 83% of them singletons.

The chain links TRBV2 to TRBJ1-6; D gene ambiguous. The sequenced sample consisted of peripheral blood. This receptor was taken from a woman between 18 and 29 years old who had recovered from COVID-19. CDR3 residues: CASSEPSPLHF. The CDR3, as DNA: TGTGCCAGCAGTGAACCGTCACCCCTCCACTTT.